The next 32 T cell receptor beta chains were all read from a single sample in a study of blood T cell repertoires in COVID-19. Using immunoSEQ multiplex PCR, the repertoire was profiled, and TCRdb retains in-frame clones only, with some absent. The table lists more than 75,000 clones, around 84% of them singletons. Sequencing was done on a sample of peripheral blood. Receptor source: a human donor in a cohort sampled during active COVID-19.

The chain couples TRBV5-1 to TRBJ2-7; TRBD1 matches at 11 bases. The length of the CDR3 is 14 residues. Germline V CDR1 and CDR2: SGHRS, YFSETQ. V was clipped by 4 bases and J by 5 bases; unmatched bases: 5. CDR3 bases: TGCGCCAGCAGCCGGACAGGGGGCCTAGACGAGCAGTACTTC. Translation: CASSRTGGLDEQYF. The full variable domain, its missing parts supplied by reference TRBV5-1 and TRBJ2-7, is KAGVTQTPRYLIKTRGQQVTLSCSPISGHRSVSWYQQTPGQGLQFLFEYFSETQRNKGNFPGRFSGRQFSNSRSEMNVSTLELGDSALYLCASSRTGGLDEQYFGPGTRLTVT.

The CDR3 nucleotides are TGTGCCAGCAGCCTATATCGACAGGGTGGGCCCTACGAGCAGTACTTC. The encoded protein is CASSLYRQGGPYEQYF. The V gene is TRBV3-1 (or the pseudogene TRBV3-2), the J gene TRBJ2-7; 7 nucleotides align to TRBD1. CDR3 length equals 16 residues. V lost 4 bases to trimming and J lost 2 bases; unmatched junction nucleotides: 11. Germline V gene sequence: CDR1 LGHDT, CDR2 YNNKEL (reference sequence).

V and J are TRBV27 and TRBJ2-2; D is possibly TRBD2 (5 bases). Germline V CDR1 and CDR2: MNHEY, SMNVEV (reference sequence). This CDR3 spans 18 amino acids. Trimming took off 2 bases at V and 5 bases at J, with 21 bases between the two ends. The DNA for the CDR3 is TGTGCCAGCAGTTTAGGGAGTCCTGGGCGTTCGGGTACCGGGGAGCTGTTTTTT. Protein sequence: CASSLGSPGRSGTGELFF.

The gene calls are TRBV21-1 and TRBJ2-7; TRBD1 is the table's D call, not checked against the DNA. TRBV21-1 is listed as a pseudogene. This CDR3 is 17 amino acids long. This CDR3 is CASSRPHTGDSQYEQYF. The CDR3 bases are TGTGCCAGCAGCAGGCCCCACACAGGGGACTCCCAGTACGAGCAGTACTTC.

The rearrangement links TRBV5-1 to TRBJ2-5; TRBD1 is a possible D gene (5 bases). CDR1 is SGHRS, CDR2 YFSETQ, per germline. The CDR3 is 15 amino acids. Trimming cost V 4 bases and J 0 bases, with 13 bases left between them. The CDR3 DNA sequence: TGCGCCAGCAGCAACAACCCAGGGAACCAAGAGACCCAGTACTTC. Amino acid sequence: CASSNNPGNQETQYF.

The J gene is TRBJ2-1, the V gene TRBV27; D call uncertain. Trimming took off 1 base at V and 8 bases at J, with 3 bases between the two ends. CDR3 size: 11 residues. Germline V gene data show CDR1 as MNHEY and CDR2 as SMNVEV (reference sequence). The CDR3 is CASSLLDEQFF. The DNA of the CDR3 is TGTGCCAGCAGTTTATTAGATGAGCAGTTCTTC.

This chain connects TRBV24-1 to TRBJ1-4, with D uncertain. V lost 4 bases, J lost 10 bases, and 12 bases lay in between. The CDR3 length is 13 residues. Germline V gene sequence: CDR1 KGHDR, CDR2 SFDVKD. CDR3 sequence: CATSDNTRGKLFF. The CDR3 DNA reads TGTGCCACCAGTGACAATACTCGGGGAAAACTGTTTTTT.

The V and J genes are TRBV25-1 and TRBJ2-5; 7 bases line up with TRBD2. Germline-derived CDR1 and CDR2 are MGHDK and SYGVNS. Trimming cost V 10 bases and J 6 bases; bases outside gene matches: 17. There are 15 residues in the CDR3. The CDR3 DNA reads as TGTGCCACCGGACTAGTGGGCCTCTTCGAAAAGACCCAGTACTTC. Protein product: CATGLVGLFEKTQYF.

The gene calls are TRBV29-1 and TRBJ1-2; D call uncertain. The CDR3 extends over 11 amino acids. Trimming shortened V by 4 bases and J by 1 base, and 4 bases separated the two germline ends. Germline V gene sequence: CDR1 SQVTM, CDR2 ANQGSEA. The CDR3 DNA is TGCAGCGTTGTTCTTAACTATGGCTACACCTTC. This codes for CSVVLNYGYTF.

The chain uses TRBV29-1 and TRBJ1-2; D might be TRBD1 (6 bases). Trimming stripped 2 bases from V and 0 bases from J, with 19 bases between. The germline V gene has CDR1 SQVTM and CDR2 ANQGSEA. The CDR3 length is 17 residues. CDR3 sequence: CSVERGGSRDPNYGYTF. CDR3 nucleotide sequence: TGCAGCGTTGAAAGGGGGGGCTCCAGGGACCCTAACTATGGCTACACCTTC. Full variable domain (remainder filled in from reference TRBV29-1 and TRBJ1-2): SAVISQKPSRDICQRGTSLTIQCQVDSQVTMMFWYRQQPGQSLTLIATANQGSEATYESGFVIDKFPISRPNLTFSTLTVSNMSPEDSSIYLCSVERGGSRDPNYGYTFGSGTRLTVV.

This clone showed up just a few times. The genes are TRBV5-1 and TRBJ2-3; D is unclear. The CDR3 is 14 amino acids. V was shortened by 0 bases and J by 1 base, with 6 bases between the two germline ends. Germline loops: CDR1 SGHRS, CDR2 YFSETQ. The CDR3: CASSLAKRTDTQYF. The CDR3 DNA follows: TGCGCCAGCAGCTTGGCCAAGCGCACAGATACGCAGTATTTT.

The V call is TRBV19, the J call TRBJ1-1; a possible D gene is TRBD1 (5 bases). Germline CDR1 LNHDA, CDR2 SQIVND (reference sequence). The CDR3 consists of 15 residues. The ends were cut back, 1 base at V and 0 bases at J, with 9 bases in the middle. The CDR3 loop is CASSIGGALNTEAFF. CDR3 in DNA: TGTGCCAGTAGTATAGGGGGCGCTCTGAACACTGAAGCTTTCTTT.

V usage is TRBV4-1 and J usage is TRBJ2-7; tentatively, D is TRBD1 (6 bases). The CDR3 sequence is 16 residues long. Per the germline V gene, CDR1 is MGHRA and CDR2 is YSYEKL. V was pared by 0 bases and J by 3 bases, with 15 bases between. CDR3: CASSQEGTRTRYEQYF. The CDR3, as DNA: TGCGCCAGCAGCCAAGAGGGGACACGAACCCGCTACGAGCAGTACTTC.

The chain combines TRBV3-1 (or the pseudogene TRBV3-2) with TRBJ2-7; 8 bases agree with TRBD2. V was clipped by 3 bases and J by 0 bases; unmatched bases: 1. Germline V gene lookup returns CDR1 LGHDT and CDR2 YNNKEL (reference sequence). The CDR3 totals 14 residues. The CDR3 protein is CASSQRGASYEQYF. CDR3 coding DNA: TGTGCCAGCAGCCAGCGGGGGGCCTCCTACGAGCAGTACTTC.

V gene TRBV5-1 combines with J gene TRBJ2-1; D gene uncertain. This CDR3 has 14 residues. V was shortened by 1 base and J by 5 bases, with 10 bases between the two germline ends. Germline lookup yields CDR1 SGHRS and CDR2 YFSETQ. CDR3 loop: CASSLMRPDNEQFF. The CDR3 DNA reads TGCGCCAGCAGCTTGATGCGGCCAGACAATGAGCAGTTCTTC.

The chain recombines TRBV6-1 with TRBJ1-1; 7 nucleotides agree with TRBD1. The CDR3 extends over 13 amino acids. The germline V gene has CDR1 MNHNS and CDR2 SASEGT. Trimming at V came to 3 bases and at J to 8 bases, leaving 6 bases not matched to a gene. CDR3: CASSDQGGSEAFF. The DNA of the CDR3 is TGTGCCAGCAGTGACCAAGGGGGCTCGGAAGCTTTCTTT.

The chain couples TRBV5-6 to TRBJ1-4, with 10 bases identical to TRBD1. V lost 3 bases, J lost 8 bases, and 7 bases stayed unmatched. There are 15 residues in the CDR3. Germline V CDR1 and CDR2: SGHDT, YYEEEE. The DNA for the CDR3 is TGTGCCAGCAGCTACCGGGACAGGGGTGGCGAAAAACTGTTTTTT. Its translation is CASSYRDRGGEKLFF.

The J gene is TRBJ2-7, the V gene TRBV4-1; 10 bases fit TRBD1. The V gene end was trimmed by 3 bases and the J gene end by 0 bases; junction bases not matched to a gene: 2. There are 15 residues in the CDR3. Germline CDR1 is MGHRA and CDR2 is YSYEKL. In nucleotides, the CDR3 is TGCGCCAGCAGCCAGGACAGGGGGGGCTCCTACGAGCAGTACTTC. Residues: CASSQDRGGSYEQYF.

This clone has just one count. The rearrangement links TRBV30 to TRBJ2-1; 16 nucleotides line up with TRBD2. Germline-derived CDR1 and CDR2 are GTSNPN and SVGIG (reference sequence). The V segment lost 3 bases and the J segment 1 base; nucleotides outside the gene matches: 3. This CDR3 has 17 residues. DNA for the CDR3: TGTGCCTGGAGCCAGGGACTAGCGGGGGGGTCCTACAATGAGCAGTTCTTC. This translates into CAWSQGLAGGSYNEQFF.

The chain uses TRBV9 and TRBJ2-1, with 9 bases lining up with TRBD2. The junction had 7 bases not matched to a gene; V was cut back by 4 bases and J by 2 bases. Germline V lookup: CDR1 SGDLS, CDR2 YYNGEE. This CDR3 is 16 amino acids long. The CDR3 loop reads CASSTIAGVAYNEQFF. CDR3 coding DNA: TGTGCCAGCAGCACGATAGCGGGAGTTGCCTACAATGAGCAGTTCTTC.

This clone was counted a few times. The J gene is TRBJ1-1, the V gene TRBV5-1; the match to TRBD1 covers 7 bases. Germline CDR1 reads SGHRS; CDR2 reads YFSETQ. CDR3 length equals 14 residues. The trim removed 1 base at V and 1 base at J, leaving 1 base unmatched. CDR3 sequence reads: CASSLTGANTEAFF. The CDR3 nucleotides are TGCGCCAGCAGCTTGACAGGGGCGAACACTGAAGCTTTCTTT.

The gene calls are TRBV5-1 and TRBJ1-3; D not certain. This CDR3 is built from 16 residues. The germline V and J ends were trimmed by 0 bases and 2 bases, with 12 bases remaining between them. Germline loops: CDR1 SGHRS, CDR2 YFSETQ. The CDR3 coding sequence is TGCGCCAGCAGCTTGGGGCGGACGGAGGCTGGAAACACCATATATTTT. It encodes CASSLGRTEAGNTIYF. The variable domain in full, completed from reference TRBV5-1 and TRBJ1-3, reads KAGVTQTPRYLIKTRGQQVTLSCSPISGHRSVSWYQQTPGQGLQFLFEYFSETQRNKGNFPGRFSGRQFSNSRSEMNVSTLELGDSALYLCASSLGRTEAGNTIYFGEGSWLTVV.

The sample holds one count of this clone. Within the sample, other DNA sequences also encode this same CDR3. The J gene is TRBJ1-6, the V gene TRBV6-5, with D possibly TRBD1 on 5 matching bases. Trimming removed 2 bases at V and 0 bases at J, with 8 bases between. The CDR3 length is 16 residues. The V gene's germline CDR1 is MNHEY and CDR2 SVGAGI. CDR3 in amino acids: CASSYRGSSYNSPLHF. DNA for the CDR3: TGTGCCAGCAGTTACAGGGGAAGCTCCTATAATTCACCCCTCCACTTT.

The gene calls are TRBV11-1 and TRBJ2-4, with a possible D match to TRBD1 (5 bases). The CDR3 sequence is 14 residues long. Trimming stripped 5 bases from V and 6 bases from J, with 14 bases between. CDR1 and CDR2 from the germline V gene are SGHAT and FQDESV (reference sequence). CDR3 nucleotide sequence: TGTGCCAGCAGCCTACCCAGGGAAGGAAACATTCAGTACTTC. This sequence encodes CASSLPREGNIQYF.

J is TRBJ1-4 and V is TRBV5-1, with D perhaps TRBD1 (5 bases). CDR3 length equals 13 residues. Germline values: CDR1 SGHRS, CDR2 YFSETQ. The V and J ends lost 4 bases and 4 bases respectively, with 8 bases between them. Here the CDR3 reads CASSLQDNEKLFF. CDR3 nucleotides: TGCGCCAGCAGCCTACAGGATAATGAAAAACTGTTTTTT.

V usage is TRBV5-1 and J usage is TRBJ2-7, with 11 bases fitting TRBD1. CDR3 length equals 15 residues. The trim removed 4 bases at V and 5 bases at J, leaving 8 bases unmatched. Germline V gives CDR1 SGHRS, CDR2 YFSETQ. The CDR3, as DNA: TGCGCCAGCAGCCCGAGGACAGGGGGCTTCGACGAGCAGTACTTC. This translates into CASSPRTGGFDEQYF.

The V and J genes are TRBV6-1 and TRBJ2-2; D is unresolved. Looked up from germline, CDR1 is MNHNS and CDR2 is SASEGT. Trimming cost V 1 base and J 3 bases, with 9 bases left between them. The CDR3 has 15 residues. CDR3 nucleotides: TGTGCCAGCAGTGAAGGCGACTTCTACACCGGGGAGCTGTTTTTT. Translating it yields CASSEGDFYTGELFF.

J is TRBJ1-6 and V is TRBV6-1; 7 bases map to TRBD1. Germline CDR1 and CDR2: MNHNS and SASEGT. J lost 5 bases, V lost 3 bases, and 7 bases had no gene match. This CDR3 region has 16 residues. DNA of the CDR3: TGTGCCAGCAGTGATGTGGGTACAGGGGATAATTCACCCCTCCACTTT. Amino acids: CASSDVGTGDNSPLHF.

This chain joins TRBV2 and TRBJ2-7; TRBD1 agrees at 7 bases. The CDR3 totals 14 residues. Unmatched junction bases numbered 8, after V lost 8 bases and J lost 1 base. Per germline, CDR1 SNHLY and CDR2 FYNNEI. This CDR3 is CASRLTGSSYEQYF. The CDR3 DNA sequence: TGTGCCAGCCGCCTGACAGGGTCGTCCTACGAGCAGTACTTC.

This clone came up a few times. The chain combines TRBV18 with TRBJ2-1; unclear D gene. Germline CDR1 reads KGHSH; CDR2 reads LQKENI. CDR3 size: 11 residues. V lost 5 bases and J lost 8, with 7 bases in between. The CDR3 protein is CASSDLDEQFF. In DNA form, the CDR3 reads TGTGCCAGCTCAGACCTAGATGAGCAGTTCTTC.

The chain is built from TRBV3-1 (or the pseudogene TRBV3-2) and TRBJ2-7; D is uncertain. There are 13 residues in the CDR3. CDR1 is LGHDT and CDR2 is YNNKEL in the germline V gene (reference sequence). Trimming cost V 3 bases and J 8 bases, with 14 bases left between them. This CDR3 reads CASSHRNVGQQYF. The CDR3 DNA follows: TGTGCCAGCAGCCACCGAAACGTTGGCCAGCAGTACTTC.

The V call is TRBV24-1, the J call TRBJ2-1, with D perhaps TRBD1 (6 bases). The CDR3 is made up of 17 amino acids. Per germline, CDR1 KGHDR and CDR2 SFDVKD. Deletions cut 2 bases from V and 10 bases from J, with 23 bases between. The CDR3 sequence: CATSDSRDGLPQGEQFF. CDR3 nucleotides: TGTGCCACCAGTGATTCGAGGGACGGCTTGCCCCAGGGGGAGCAGTTCTTC.